This TCR beta chain was profiled in a study of a mutant IDH1 vaccine in newly diagnosed glioma (dated by TCRdb to the early 2020s). Context from the whole study: In the chemotherapy-containing groups, vaccination started alongside temozolomide cycles, whereas in patients who had radiotherapy alone it started 4-6 weeks after radiotherapy. Before enrollment, most patients had been given radiochemotherapy with temozolomide as standard therapy, while the rest had received either radiotherapy alone or temozolomide alone. Visit V12 was the week-35 safety follow-up and visit V13 was the week-47 end of study. Of the roughly 31 treated patients, roughly 60% were male and around 40% were female, and the mean age was around 40 years. For exploratory analyses, longitudinal TCRB deep sequencing was carried out in around 24 treated patients wherever samples were available. Peripheral blood was collected at six visits: V03 (baseline), V05, V07, V10, V12 and V13. The investigation overall reported the following: No apparent relationship was observed between pseudoprogression and alterations in the top peripheral T cell clonotypes detected by TCRB sequencing. Vaccine-induced immune responses across multiple MHC alleles were detected in approximately 93% of patients. The authors noted that analyses of patient blood samples could not be reproduced because of sample limitations. Selection of PBMC samples for TCRB deep sequencing was based on availability.

Receptors were amplified or captured by the immunoSEQ multiplex PCR assay. Rearranged TCR beta chain sequences were amplified using the hsTCRB Kit according to the manufacturer's protocol. An Illumina MiSeq was used to sequence the TCRB libraries. Under the source paper's analysis protocol: The proprietary platform of the kit vendor was used for demultiplexing, trimming and gene mapping. In its TCRdb copy, this immuneACCESS table keeps in-frame sequences only and misses some clones. Where compared with another copy, unresolved V genes explain less than half of these, and the others have no known cause. V, J and clone size reflect that table, while D and trimming were determined from the DNA. The table for this sample lists 50,000 to 75,000 clones; 74% of them were counted only once. The ten largest clones add up to roughly 5% of the sample. The sample's time point, from its label and the paper: week 35, safety follow-up. Every vaccine dose consisted of 300 ug of a 20-mer mutant IDH1 peptide in Montanide, administered subcutaneously together with topical imiquimod. Eight vaccinations were administered to patients in weeks 1, 3, 5, 7, 11, 15, 19 and 23, corresponding to visits V03 through V10. Donors had newly diagnosed WHO grade 3 or 4 IDH1-mutant astrocytomas with loss of nuclear ATRX. The samples were drawn from NOA16, a multicentre, single-arm, open-label phase I trial in Germany that tested a mutant IDH1 peptide vaccine in humans for the first time. Genomic DNA for TCRB sequencing was extracted from EDTA blood using the DNeasy Blood and Tissue Kit.

The CDR3 starts with the cysteine, ends with the phenylalanine, and has 15 residues. Only the CDR3 DNA is retained, 45 bases long and in frame from the first base. V trim: 5 bases; J trim: 3 bases; unmatched bases: 7. The germline V gene yields MDHEN for CDR1 and SYDVKM for CDR2. A remark on this clone: The antigen it binds to is not known. No base quality values were provided; no much bigger clone lies one nucleotide off.

This receptor was identified in a man aged 45-65 years with glioma. Sequencing used PBMCs, obtained from a glioma patient whose treatment included an IDH1 peptide vaccine. This chain is built from TRBV28 and TRBJ2-1; 7 nucleotides in the junction match TRBD1. CDR3 loop: CASSTGDVDYNEQFF. The sequenced DNA is TGTGCCAGCAGTACAGGGGATGTGGACTACAATGAGCAGTTCTTC.